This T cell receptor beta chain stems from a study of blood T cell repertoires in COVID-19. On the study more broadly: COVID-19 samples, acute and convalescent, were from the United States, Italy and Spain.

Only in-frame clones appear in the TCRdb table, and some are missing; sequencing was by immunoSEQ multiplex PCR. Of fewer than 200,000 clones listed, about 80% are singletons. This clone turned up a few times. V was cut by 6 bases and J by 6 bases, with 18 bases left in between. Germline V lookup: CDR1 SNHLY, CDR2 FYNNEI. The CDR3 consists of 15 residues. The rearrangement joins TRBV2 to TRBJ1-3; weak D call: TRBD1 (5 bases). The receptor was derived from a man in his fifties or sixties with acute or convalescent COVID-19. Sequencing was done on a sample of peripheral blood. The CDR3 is CASSRGEPEVNTIYF. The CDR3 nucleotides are TGTGCCAGCAGCCGGGGGGAGCCGGAGGTAAACACCATATATTTT.